These T cell receptor beta chains were read from a single sample in a study of T-cell memory formation after mild COVID-19. One entry per CDR3 protein, called by TCRdb with MiXCR from the 5' RACE reads. The top ten hold 2.5% to 4% of the sample, which has approximately 170,000 distinct CDR3 sequences, 10% to 15% seen once. Sequencing was done on a sample of PBMCs or a T cell subset sorted from them (not recorded which). The receptor source for this set is a man aged 18 to 35 who had mild COVID-19 (a few samples of this study predate the infection). Cell type and time point are not known. The CDR3 runs from the conserved cysteine through the conserved F or W. A D gene is named only where the DNA matches it firmly. A clone size is listed for some rows: how often the clone was seen (once, few, many), or a class if it is expanded.

cdr3_aa	cdr3_nt	d_call	clone_size	v_call	j_call
CASSFQGAGELFF	TGTGCCAGCAGCTTCCAGGGGGCCGGGGAGCTGTTTTTT	TRBD1	few	TRBV11-2	TRBJ2-2
CASSLAPDNYEQYF	TGCGCCAGCAGCTTGGCCCCGGACAACTACGAGCAGTACTTC	-	few	TRBV5-1	TRBJ2-7
CASSRGQAEQYF	TGTGCCAGCTCACGGGGACAGGCCGAGCAGTACTTC	TRBD1	-	TRBV18	TRBJ2-7
CASSPAGQGYGYTF	TGCGCCAGCAGCCCGGCGGGACAGGGCTATGGCTACACCTTC	TRBD1	few	TRBV5-1	TRBJ1-2
CATTRVYTEAFF	TGTGCCACCACGAGGGTGTACACTGAAGCTTTCTTT	-	few	TRBV24-1	TRBJ1-1
CASSSVTGTGGYTF	TGTGCCAGCAGCTCAGTTACCGGGACGGGAGGCTACACCTTC	-	-	TRBV11-2	TRBJ1-2
CASSISLAVQETQYF	TGTGCCAGCAGTATCTCCCTAGCGGTACAAGAGACCCAGTACTTC	TRBD2	few	TRBV6-5	TRBJ2-5
CASSQEAWGYNEQFF	TGTGCCAGCAGCCAAGAAGCCTGGGGCTACAATGAGCAGTTCTTC	-	few	TRBV3-1	TRBJ2-1
CASSYNGGATDTQYF	TGCGCCAGCAGCTACAACGGGGGGGCAACAGATACGCAGTATTTT	TRBD2	few	TRBV4-3	TRBJ2-3
CASSPMGEKLFF	TGTGCCAGCAGCCCTATGGGTGAAAAACTGTTTTTT	-	few	TRBV7-2	TRBJ1-4
CASSLGSVTYGYTF	TGTGCCAGCAGTTTAGGATCGGTGACCTATGGCTACACCTTC	-	few	TRBV28	TRBJ1-2
CASSLDVAGTEQYF	TGTGCCAGCAGCTTAGACGTGGCAGGGACCGAGCAGTACTTC	-	many	TRBV7-9	TRBJ2-7
CASSQGSQAGGQETQYF	TGTGCCAGCAGCCAAGGGTCCCAAGCGGGGGGGCAAGAGACCCAGTACTTC	TRBD2	few	TRBV4-2	TRBJ2-5
CASSYSRGNEQFF	TGTGCCAGCAGTTATTCCCGCGGAAATGAGCAGTTCTTC	-	many	TRBV6-5	TRBJ2-1
CASSFTGADTEAFF	TGCGCCAGCAGCTTTACAGGGGCGGACACTGAAGCTTTCTTT	TRBD1	few	TRBV5-1	TRBJ1-1
CAISGGGFTQYF	TGTGCCATCAGTGGAGGAGGTTTTACGCAGTATTTT	-	-	TRBV10-3	TRBJ2-3
CSARNGQVLGAFF	TGCAGTGCTAGGAACGGTCAGGTTTTGGGAGCTTTCTTT	-	few	TRBV20-1	TRBJ1-1
CASSPQGPVAPDTQYF	TGTGCCAGCTCACCTCAGGGCCCCGTTGCGCCAGATACGCAGTATTTT	-	few	TRBV18	TRBJ2-3